The clone carrying this T cell receptor (beta chain) was seen a single time. The data are from a study of blood T cell repertoires in COVID-19. On the study more broadly: Sites across the United States, Italy and Spain contributed samples from acute and convalescent COVID-19. Sources were T cells, B-cell-depleted T cells, or PBMCs; the material itself was cDNA or gDNA.

In the original workflow: Amplification of reference gene primers was used by the study to estimate nucleated cell counts. Sequenced by immunoSEQ multiplex PCR; TCRdb stores in-frame clones only, minus some. V and J calls and clone size are given by that table; D and trimming were obtained from the DNA. The sample consists of tens of thousands of clones, about 80% of them appearing once. Germline V gene data show CDR1 as LGHDT and CDR2 as YNNKEL (reference sequence). Trimming pared 4 bases from V and 0 bases from J, leaving 21 bases between. The CDR3 has 18 residues. The receptor was isolated from a man in his 70s with active or convalescent COVID-19. The chain is built from TRBV3-1 (or the pseudogene TRBV3-2) and TRBJ2-5; D call uncertain. The sample was peripheral blood. The CDR3 region is CASSPRSTNSLYQETQYF. CDR3 nucleotide sequence: TGTGCCAGCAGCCCCCGTTCAACGAACAGCCTGTACCAAGAGACCCAGTACTTC.